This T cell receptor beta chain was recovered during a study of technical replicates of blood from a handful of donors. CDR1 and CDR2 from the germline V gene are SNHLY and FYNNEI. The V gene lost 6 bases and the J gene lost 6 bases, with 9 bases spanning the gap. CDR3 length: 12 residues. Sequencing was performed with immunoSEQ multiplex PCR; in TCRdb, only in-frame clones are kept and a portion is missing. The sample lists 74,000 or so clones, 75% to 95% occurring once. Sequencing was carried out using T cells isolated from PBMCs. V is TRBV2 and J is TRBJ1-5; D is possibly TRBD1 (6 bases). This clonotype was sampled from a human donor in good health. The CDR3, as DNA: TGTGCCAGCAGGGAACAGGGTCAGCCCCAGCATTTT. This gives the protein CASREQGQPQHF.